A selection of T cell receptor beta chains follows, all from one sample in a study of blood T cell repertoires in COVID-19. Assay: immunoSEQ multiplex PCR; the TCRdb copy retains only in-frame clones and omits some. The sample consists of around 200,000 clones, around four fifths of them appearing once. The sample consisted of PBMCs or T cells enriched from blood (not recorded which). The receptors here all came from a man aged 35-49 years who had recovered from COVID-19. The CDR3 runs from the conserved cysteine through the conserved F or W. D genes are given only for firm matches. Size is stated for part of the rows, as once, few or many counts, or as a class when the clone is expanded.

D gene: .; J gene: TRBJ2-6; clone size: .; V gene: TRBV24-1; CDR3 DNA: TGTGCCACCAGTTTCAGCTCTGGGGCCAACGTCCTGACTTTC; CDR3 protein: CATSFSSGANVLTF
D gene: TRBD2; J gene: TRBJ2-3; clone size: .; V gene: TRBV5-1; CDR3 DNA: TGCGCCAGCAGCTTGGCGGGGGGGACCACAGATACGCAGTATTTT; CDR3 protein: CASSLAGGTTDTQYF
D gene: .; J gene: TRBJ2-5; clone size: few; V gene: TRBV25-1; CDR3 DNA: TGTGCCAGCAGTGATTCGGGTAGGGGGGGGCCCGAGACCCAGTACTTC; CDR3 protein: CASSDSGRGGPETQYF
D gene: .; J gene: TRBJ1-5; clone size: .; V gene: TRBV2; CDR3 DNA: TGTGCCAGCAGCGCAACGGGGGAGGGTCAGCCCCAGCATTTT; CDR3 protein: CASSATGEGQPQHF
D gene: .; J gene: TRBJ1-4; clone size: .; V gene: TRBV5-1; CDR3 DNA: TGCGCCAGCAGAAATCACAGGGTGACTAATGAAAAACTGTTTTTT; CDR3 protein: CASRNHRVTNEKLFF
D gene: TRBD1; J gene: TRBJ1-1; clone size: .; V gene: TRBV9; CDR3 DNA: TGTGCCAGCAGGCGGACAGGGGCCTTGAACACTGAAGCTTTCTTT; CDR3 protein: CASRRTGALNTEAFF
D gene: .; J gene: TRBJ2-7; clone size: .; V gene: TRBV12-3/TRBV12-4; CDR3 DNA: TGTGCCAGCAGCCATTCCCCCTACGAGCAGTACTTC; CDR3 protein: CASSHSPYEQYF
D gene: TRBD2; J gene: TRBJ2-1; clone size: .; V gene: TRBV29-1; CDR3 DNA: TGCAGCGTGGGAGGGCTAGCGGGTGGCAATGAGCAGTTCTTC; CDR3 protein: CSVGGLAGGNEQFF
D gene: TRBD1; J gene: TRBJ1-2; clone size: .; V gene: TRBV19; CDR3 DNA: TGTGCCAGTAGCCCCGGACAGGGATATAACTATGGCTACACCTTC; CDR3 protein: CASSPGQGYNYGYTF
D gene: TRBD1; J gene: TRBJ1-1; clone size: .; V gene: TRBV2; CDR3 DNA: TGTGCCAGCAGTGAGCCGGACAGGGCGAGGCAGAACACTGAAGCTTTCTTT; CDR3 protein: CASSEPDRARQNTEAFF
D gene: TRBD2; J gene: TRBJ2-5; clone size: .; V gene: TRBV6-6; CDR3 DNA: TGTGCCAGCAGCGGGACTAGCGGACGGCAAGAGACCCAGTACTTC; CDR3 protein: CASSGTSGRQETQYF
D gene: TRBD1; J gene: TRBJ1-2; clone size: .; V gene: TRBV7-9; CDR3 DNA: TGTGCCAGCAGGGCACAGGGGGCCCTCTATGGCTACACCTTC; CDR3 protein: CASRAQGALYGYTF
D gene: .; J gene: TRBJ2-5; clone size: few; V gene: TRBV7-9; CDR3 DNA: TGTGCCAGCAGCTTTCGTGACCTAGACCAAGAGACCCAGTACTTC; CDR3 protein: CASSFRDLDQETQYF
D gene: .; J gene: TRBJ2-7; clone size: .; V gene: TRBV15; CDR3 DNA: TGTGCCACCAGCAACCCTAGCGCTACGCCCTACGAGCAGTACTTC; CDR3 protein: CATSNPSATPYEQYF
D gene: TRBD1; J gene: TRBJ1-2; clone size: once; V gene: TRBV4-1; CDR3 DNA: TGCGCCAGCAGCCCCAACAGGGGGCTAGGCTATGGCTACACCTTC; CDR3 protein: CASSPNRGLGYGYTF
D gene: TRBD2; J gene: TRBJ2-3; clone size: few; V gene: TRBV7-3; CDR3 DNA: TGTGCCAGCAGCTCCGGACTAGCCGAGGATACGCAGTATTTT; CDR3 protein: CASSSGLAEDTQYF
D gene: .; J gene: TRBJ2-1; clone size: .; V gene: TRBV11-1; CDR3 DNA: TGTGCCAGCAGCCCTCCGTGGGGGCCAGACAATGAGCAGTTCTTC; CDR3 protein: CASSPPWGPDNEQFF
D gene: .; J gene: TRBJ2-7; clone size: .; V gene: TRBV18; CDR3 DNA: TGTGCCAGCTCAAATCAATACGAGCAGTACTTC; CDR3 protein: CASSNQYEQYF
D gene: .; J gene: TRBJ1-1; clone size: .; V gene: TRBV23-1; CDR3 DNA: TGCGCCAGCAGTCAATCCGGTTTCGGCGCAGGGAACACTGAAGCTTTCTTT; CDR3 protein: CASSQSGFGAGNTEAFF
D gene: .; J gene: TRBJ2-1; clone size: .; V gene: TRBV10-3; CDR3 DNA: TGTGCCATCAGCCTCGAGGGCAAAGGGCAGTTCTTC; CDR3 protein: CAISLEGKGQFF
D gene: TRBD1; J gene: TRBJ1-1; clone size: .; V gene: TRBV5-1; CDR3 DNA: TGCGCCAGCAGCGTCGAGGGACAGGGTAATACTGAAGCTTTCTTT; CDR3 protein: CASSVEGQGNTEAFF
D gene: .; J gene: TRBJ2-7; clone size: .; V gene: TRBV7-9; CDR3 DNA: TGTGCCAGCAGCTTAATTCGCGCAGGGATAAGCTCCTACGAGCAGTACTTC; CDR3 protein: CASSLIRAGISSYEQYF
D gene: .; J gene: TRBJ2-7; clone size: few; V gene: TRBV7-3; CDR3 DNA: TGTGCCAGCAGCACCCAGGACTCATACGAGCAGTACTTC; CDR3 protein: CASSTQDSYEQYF
D gene: .; J gene: TRBJ1-5; clone size: .; V gene: TRBV18; CDR3 DNA: TGTGCCAGCTCACCTGTCGGGGATCAGCCCCAGCATTTT; CDR3 protein: CASSPVGDQPQHF
D gene: TRBD2; J gene: TRBJ2-2; clone size: few; V gene: TRBV9; CDR3 DNA: TGTGCCAGCAGCGTAGTTAGTAGCGGGGCCACCGGGGAGCTGTTTTTT; CDR3 protein: CASSVVSSGATGELFF
D gene: TRBD1; J gene: TRBJ1-4; clone size: .; V gene: TRBV6-1; CDR3 DNA: TGTGCCAGCAGTGAGACAGGGGGGACGGCAAAACTGTTTTTT; CDR3 protein: CASSETGGTAKLFF
D gene: .; J gene: TRBJ2-3; clone size: .; V gene: TRBV6-4; CDR3 DNA: TGTGCCAGCAGTGACTCGATAGGGGTCGGAGATACGCAGTATTTT; CDR3 protein: CASSDSIGVGDTQYF
D gene: .; J gene: TRBJ2-7; clone size: .; V gene: TRBV5-1; CDR3 DNA: TGCGCCAGCAGCTTGGGGGACTCTACCTACGAGCAGTACTTC; CDR3 protein: CASSLGDSTYEQYF
D gene: TRBD1; J gene: TRBJ1-5; clone size: .; V gene: TRBV7-2; CDR3 DNA: TGTGCCAGCAGCTTATTGGGACAGGGCGGTCAGCCCCAGCATTTT; CDR3 protein: CASSLLGQGGQPQHF
D gene: .; J gene: TRBJ1-5; clone size: .; V gene: TRBV12-3/TRBV12-4; CDR3 DNA: TGTGCCAGCAGCACAGATTACAATCAGCCCCAGCATTTT; CDR3 protein: CASSTDYNQPQHF
D gene: TRBD1; J gene: TRBJ1-4; clone size: .; V gene: TRBV5-4; CDR3 DNA: TGTGCCAGCAGCTCCGGGACAGGGAATGAAAAACTGTTTTTT; CDR3 protein: CASSSGTGNEKLFF
D gene: .; J gene: TRBJ1-4; clone size: .; V gene: TRBV2; CDR3 DNA: TGTGCCAGCAGGAGATCCCGACGAACGGAGGAAAAACTGTTTTTT; CDR3 protein: CASRRSRRTEEKLFF
D gene: .; J gene: TRBJ1-2; clone size: .; V gene: TRBV30; CDR3 DNA: TGTGCCTGGAGTCTTCACTATGGCTACACCTTC; CDR3 protein: CAWSLHYGYTF
D gene: TRBD2; J gene: TRBJ2-5; clone size: .; V gene: TRBV5-5; CDR3 DNA: TGTGCCAGCAGCCCCGGACTAGCGGGAGCTCAAGAGACCCAGTACTTC; CDR3 protein: CASSPGLAGAQETQYF
D gene: TRBD2; J gene: TRBJ2-5; clone size: .; V gene: TRBV25-1; CDR3 DNA: TGTGCCAGCAGCTACGGGGGAGGGGAGGGGGAGACCCAGTACTTC; CDR3 protein: CASSYGGGEGETQYF
D gene: TRBD2; J gene: TRBJ2-3; clone size: .; V gene: TRBV6-1; CDR3 DNA: TGTGCCAGCAGGGAATATCTCGGGGGGGCGGGGAGAGATACGCAGTATTTT; CDR3 protein: CASREYLGGAGRDTQYF
D gene: .; J gene: TRBJ2-3; clone size: .; V gene: TRBV21-1; CDR3 DNA: TGTGCCAGCAGCAACCCAGGGAACAGGGGACCAGATACGCAGTATTTT; CDR3 protein: CASSNPGNRGPDTQYF
D gene: TRBD1; J gene: TRBJ1-2; clone size: few; V gene: TRBV7-2; CDR3 DNA: TGTGCCAGCAGCTCCGCCGGGACAGCCTATGGCTACACCTTC; CDR3 protein: CASSSAGTAYGYTF
D gene: .; J gene: TRBJ1-2; clone size: .; V gene: TRBV14; CDR3 DNA: TGTGCCAGCAGCCAAGATTACGTAGGGCAGGGCTCTGGAGGCTACACCTTC; CDR3 protein: CASSQDYVGQGSGGYTF
D gene: TRBD1; J gene: TRBJ2-1; clone size: .; V gene: TRBV30; CDR3 DNA: TGTGCCTGGAGGGACAGGGTTGGGAATGAGCAGTTCTTC; CDR3 protein: CAWRDRVGNEQFF
D gene: .; J gene: TRBJ2-7; clone size: .; V gene: TRBV5-1; CDR3 DNA: TGCGCCAGCAGCTTAACAGAGTCCCCCTACGAGCAGTACTTC; CDR3 protein: CASSLTESPYEQYF
D gene: .; J gene: TRBJ1-4; clone size: few; V gene: TRBV3-1/TRBV3-2; CDR3 DNA: TGTGCCAGCAGCTTAAGGGGGACTAATGAAAAACTGTTTTTT; CDR3 protein: CASSLRGTNEKLFF
D gene: TRBD1; J gene: TRBJ1-2; clone size: .; V gene: TRBV18; CDR3 DNA: TGTGCCAGCTCACCGGACGGGACAGGAGGGTATGGCTACACCTTC; CDR3 protein: CASSPDGTGGYGYTF
D gene: .; J gene: TRBJ1-2; clone size: few; V gene: TRBV2; CDR3 DNA: TGTGCCAGCAGTCCCCACGGTCCTTATGGCTACACCTTC; CDR3 protein: CASSPHGPYGYTF
D gene: TRBD1; J gene: TRBJ2-7; clone size: .; V gene: TRBV3-1/TRBV3-2; CDR3 DNA: TGTGCCAGCAGCCGCCGGACAGGTCCCTCCTACGAGCAGTACTTC; CDR3 protein: CASSRRTGPSYEQYF
D gene: TRBD2; J gene: TRBJ2-7; clone size: .; V gene: TRBV5-1; CDR3 DNA: TGCGCCAGCAGCTCCGGGGGGTACGAGCAGTACTTC; CDR3 protein: CASSSGGYEQYF
D gene: .; J gene: TRBJ1-6; clone size: .; V gene: TRBV7-2; CDR3 DNA: TGTGCCAGCAGCTTAGACGAGACTGGGTTTTATTCACCCCTCCACTTT; CDR3 protein: CASSLDETGFYSPLHF
D gene: .; J gene: TRBJ1-2; clone size: .; V gene: TRBV19; CDR3 DNA: TGTGCCAGTAGTCCGGGGGAGTATGGCTACACCTTC; CDR3 protein: CASSPGEYGYTF
D gene: .; J gene: TRBJ1-1; clone size: .; V gene: TRBV3-1/TRBV3-2; CDR3 DNA: TGTGCCAGCAGCCTACAAAACACTGAAGCTTTCTTT; CDR3 protein: CASSLQNTEAFF
D gene: .; J gene: TRBJ1-2; clone size: .; V gene: TRBV10-3; CDR3 DNA: TGTGCCATCAGTGAGGTCCCGGGTATCGGCTACACCTTC; CDR3 protein: CAISEVPGIGYTF
D gene: .; J gene: TRBJ1-3; clone size: .; V gene: TRBV12-5; CDR3 DNA: TGTGCTAGTGGTTTGCCGTCTCGGGACACCATATATTTT; CDR3 protein: CASGLPSRDTIYF
D gene: .; J gene: TRBJ1-4; clone size: .; V gene: TRBV9; CDR3 DNA: TGTGCCAGCAGCGTAGGGGCGAATGAAAAACTGTTTTTT; CDR3 protein: CASSVGANEKLFF
D gene: .; J gene: TRBJ1-5; clone size: .; V gene: TRBV6-5; CDR3 DNA: TGTGCCAGCAGCGAGGCAGATTATCAGCCCCAGCATTTT; CDR3 protein: CASSEADYQPQHF